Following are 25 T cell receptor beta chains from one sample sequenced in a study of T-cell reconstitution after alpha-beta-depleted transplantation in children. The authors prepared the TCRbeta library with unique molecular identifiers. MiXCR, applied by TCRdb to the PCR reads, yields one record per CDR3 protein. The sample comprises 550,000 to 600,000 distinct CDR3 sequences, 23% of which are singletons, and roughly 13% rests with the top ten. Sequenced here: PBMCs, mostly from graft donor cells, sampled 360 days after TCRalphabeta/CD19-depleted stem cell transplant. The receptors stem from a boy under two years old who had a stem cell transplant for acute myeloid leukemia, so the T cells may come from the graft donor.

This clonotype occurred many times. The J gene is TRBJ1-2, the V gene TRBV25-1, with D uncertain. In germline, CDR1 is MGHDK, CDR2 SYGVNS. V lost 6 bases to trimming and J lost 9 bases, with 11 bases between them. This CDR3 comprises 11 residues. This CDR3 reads CASSQARSYTF. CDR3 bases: TGTGCCAGCAGCCAAGCTCGGAGCTACACCTTC.

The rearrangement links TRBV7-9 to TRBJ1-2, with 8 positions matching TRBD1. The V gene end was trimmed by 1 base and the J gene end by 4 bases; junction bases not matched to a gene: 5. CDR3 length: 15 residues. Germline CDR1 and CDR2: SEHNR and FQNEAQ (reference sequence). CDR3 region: CASSLDRQGSYGYTF. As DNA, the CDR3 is TGTGCCAGCAGCTTAGACCGACAGGGGAGCTATGGCTACACCTTC.

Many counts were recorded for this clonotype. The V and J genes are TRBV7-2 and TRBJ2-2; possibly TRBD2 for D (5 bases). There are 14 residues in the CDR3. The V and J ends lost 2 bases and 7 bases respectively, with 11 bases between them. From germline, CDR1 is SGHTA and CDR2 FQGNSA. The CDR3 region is CASSLLREIGELFF. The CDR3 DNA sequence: TGTGCCAGCAGCTTACTACGGGAAATCGGGGAGCTGTTTTTT.

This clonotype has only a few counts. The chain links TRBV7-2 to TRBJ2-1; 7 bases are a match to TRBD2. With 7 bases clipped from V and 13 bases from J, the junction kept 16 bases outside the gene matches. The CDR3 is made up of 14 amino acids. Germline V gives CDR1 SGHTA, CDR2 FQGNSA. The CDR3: CASNPGPPGRSQFF. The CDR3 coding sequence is TGTGCCAGCAATCCGGGACCCCCCGGGAGGTCCCAGTTCTTC.

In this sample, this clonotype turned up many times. The CDR3 here is CASSSQTSGGYNEQFF. The DNA of the CDR3 is TGTGCCAGCAGCTCCCAGACTAGCGGGGGGTACAATGAGCAGTTCTTC. The V and J genes are TRBV13 and TRBJ2-1; 13 nucleotides agree with TRBD2. There are 16 residues in the CDR3. The trim removed 4 bases at V and 4 bases at J, leaving 4 bases unmatched. CDR1 and CDR2 from the germline V gene are PRHDT and FYEKMQ (reference sequence).

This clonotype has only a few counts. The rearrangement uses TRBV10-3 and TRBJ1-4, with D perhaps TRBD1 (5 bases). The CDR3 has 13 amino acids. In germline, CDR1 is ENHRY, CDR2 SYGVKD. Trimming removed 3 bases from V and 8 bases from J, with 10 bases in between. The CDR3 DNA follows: TGTGCCATCAGTGAACGGGACCGAGAAAAACTGTTTTTT. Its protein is CAISERDREKLFF.

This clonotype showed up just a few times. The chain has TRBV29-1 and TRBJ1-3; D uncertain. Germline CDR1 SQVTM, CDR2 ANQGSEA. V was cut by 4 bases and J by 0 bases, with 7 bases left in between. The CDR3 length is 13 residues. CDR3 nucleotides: TGCAGCGTTGTACAGTCCTCTGGAAACACCATATATTTT. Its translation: CSVVQSSGNTIYF.

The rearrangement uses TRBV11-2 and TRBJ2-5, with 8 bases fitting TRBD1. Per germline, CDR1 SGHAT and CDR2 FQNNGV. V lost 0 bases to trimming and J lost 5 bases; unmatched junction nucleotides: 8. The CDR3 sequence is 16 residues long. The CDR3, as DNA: TGTGCCAGCAGCTTAGATCGAGCAGGGGGCGTGGAGACCCAGTACTTC. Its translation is CASSLDRAGGVETQYF.

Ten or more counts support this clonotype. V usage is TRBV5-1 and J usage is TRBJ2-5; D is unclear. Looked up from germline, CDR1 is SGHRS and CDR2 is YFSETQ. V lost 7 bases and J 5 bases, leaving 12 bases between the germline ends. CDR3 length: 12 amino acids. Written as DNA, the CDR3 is TGCGCCAGCGGCCAGCCCAAGGAGACCCAGTACTTC. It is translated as CASGQPKETQYF.

CDR3 sequence: CASSYSTTFQNTEAFF. DNA for the CDR3: TGTGCCAGCAGCTATTCTACGACCTTTCAGAACACTGAAGCTTTCTTT. This sequence joins TRBV7-2 and TRBJ1-1; D remains unclear. V dropped 4 bases and J dropped 1 base, with 16 bases sitting between them. The CDR3 spans 16 residues. Germline V gene lookup returns CDR1 SGHTA and CDR2 FQGNSA.

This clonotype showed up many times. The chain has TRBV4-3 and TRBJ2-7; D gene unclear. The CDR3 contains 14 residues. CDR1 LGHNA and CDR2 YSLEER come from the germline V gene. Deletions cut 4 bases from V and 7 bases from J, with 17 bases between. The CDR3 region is CASSPGLLAVEQYF. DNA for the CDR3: TGCGCCAGCAGCCCCGGTCTACTCGCCGTGGAGCAGTACTTC.

Written as DNA, the CDR3 is TGTGCCAGCAGTGAATTCTTTGAACGGACAAGCGATTCACCCCTCCACTTT. This translates into CASSEFFERTSDSPLHF. This chain links TRBV25-1 with TRBJ1-6; a possible D gene is TRBD1 (5 bases). CDR1 is MGHDK and CDR2 is SYGVNS in the germline V gene. The CDR3 runs to 17 residues. Trimming stripped 1 base from V and 8 bases from J, with 18 bases between.

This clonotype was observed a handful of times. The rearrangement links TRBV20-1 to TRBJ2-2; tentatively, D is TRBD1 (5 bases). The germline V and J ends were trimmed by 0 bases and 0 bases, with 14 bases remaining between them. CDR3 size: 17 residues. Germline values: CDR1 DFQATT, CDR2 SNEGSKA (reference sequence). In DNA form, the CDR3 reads TGCAGTGCTAGAGATCAGGGTACCAGTCCGAACACCGGGGAGCTGTTTTTT. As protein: CSARDQGTSPNTGELFF.

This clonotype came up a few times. The CDR3 coding sequence is TGCAGCGTTGAGGGCGGGGGCTCCCAGGAAGGAGAGACCCAGTACTTC. It translates to CSVEGGGSQEGETQYF. The chain is built from TRBV29-1 and TRBJ2-5; tentatively, D is TRBD2 (7 bases). Trimming pared 3 bases from V and 4 bases from J, leaving 21 bases between. Germline lookup yields CDR1 SQVTM and CDR2 ANQGSEA. The CDR3 covers 16 residues.

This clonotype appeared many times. DNA for the CDR3: TGTGCCAGCAGTCAGACAGGGGTAGGCACAGATACGCAGTATTTT. As protein: CASSQTGVGTDTQYF. This sequence joins TRBV12-3 or TRBV12-4 and TRBJ2-3; 8 bases map to TRBD1. The ends lost 5 bases at V and 1 base at J; junction bases unmatched: 5. The length of the CDR3 is 15 residues.

The CDR3 is CASRDWFQETQYF. The CDR3 bases are TGCGCCAGCAGAGATTGGTTTCAAGAGACCCAGTACTTC. The chain employs TRBV4-3 and TRBJ2-5; D remains ambiguous. The CDR3 totals 13 residues. From germline, CDR1 is LGHNA and CDR2 YSLEER. Trimming took 6 bases from V and 2 from J, leaving 10 bases between them.

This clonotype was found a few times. In DNA, the CDR3 is TGTGCCACCGTGGGTGGGGCCAACGTCCTGACTTTC. Residues: CATVGGANVLTF. The chain has TRBV6-1 and TRBJ2-6; no reliable D call. The germline gives CDR1 MNHNS, CDR2 SASEGT. The CDR3 has 12 residues. V was trimmed by 10 bases and J by 3 bases, leaving 7 bases between them.

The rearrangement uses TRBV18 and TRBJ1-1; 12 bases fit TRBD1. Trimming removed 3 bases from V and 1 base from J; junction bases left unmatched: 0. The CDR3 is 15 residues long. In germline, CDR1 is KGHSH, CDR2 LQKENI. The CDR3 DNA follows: TGTGCCAGCTCACCGGGACAGGGGGCGAACACTGAAGCTTTCTTT. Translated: CASSPGQGANTEAFF.

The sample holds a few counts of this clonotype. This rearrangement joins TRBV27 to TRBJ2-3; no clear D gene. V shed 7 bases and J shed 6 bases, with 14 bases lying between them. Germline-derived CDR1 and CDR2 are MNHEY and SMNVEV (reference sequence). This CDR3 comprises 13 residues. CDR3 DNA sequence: TGTGCCAGCACATGGTCCAGTGGTGATACGCAGTATTTT. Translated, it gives CASTWSSGDTQYF.

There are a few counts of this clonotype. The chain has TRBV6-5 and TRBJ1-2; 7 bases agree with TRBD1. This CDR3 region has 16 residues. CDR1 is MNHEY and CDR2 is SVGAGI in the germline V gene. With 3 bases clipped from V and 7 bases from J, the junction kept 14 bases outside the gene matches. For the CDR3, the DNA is TGTGCCAGCAGTTATTCTGAGACAGGGAGCCTGGCTGGCTACACCTTC. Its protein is CASSYSETGSLAGYTF.

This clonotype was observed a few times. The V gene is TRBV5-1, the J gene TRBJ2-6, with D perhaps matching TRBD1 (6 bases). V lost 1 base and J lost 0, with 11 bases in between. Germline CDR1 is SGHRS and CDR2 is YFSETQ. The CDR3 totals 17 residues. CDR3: CASSLISGDSGANVLTF. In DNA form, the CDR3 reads TGCGCCAGCAGCTTGATCTCAGGGGACTCTGGGGCCAACGTCCTGACTTTC.

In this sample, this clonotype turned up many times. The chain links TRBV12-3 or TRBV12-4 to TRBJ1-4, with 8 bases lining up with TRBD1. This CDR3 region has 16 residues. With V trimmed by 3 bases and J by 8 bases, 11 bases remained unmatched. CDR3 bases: TGTGCCAGCAGTTTCGTATCCCCAGGGGGCGGCGAAAAACTGTTTTTT. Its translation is CASSFVSPGGGEKLFF.

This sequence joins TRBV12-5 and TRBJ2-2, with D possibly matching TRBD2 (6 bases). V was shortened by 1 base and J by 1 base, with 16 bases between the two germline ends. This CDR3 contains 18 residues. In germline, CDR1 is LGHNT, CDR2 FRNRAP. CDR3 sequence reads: CASGLDPLGLLNTGELFF. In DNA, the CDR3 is TGTGCTAGTGGTTTGGATCCCCTGGGACTCCTGAACACCGGGGAGCTGTTTTTT. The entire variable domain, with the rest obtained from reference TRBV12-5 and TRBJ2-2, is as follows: DARVTQTPRHKVTEMGQEVTMRCQPILGHNTVFWYRQTMMQGLELLAYFRNRAPLDDSGMPKDRFSAEMPDATLATLKIQPSEPRDSAVYFCASGLDPLGLLNTGELFFGEGSRLTVL.

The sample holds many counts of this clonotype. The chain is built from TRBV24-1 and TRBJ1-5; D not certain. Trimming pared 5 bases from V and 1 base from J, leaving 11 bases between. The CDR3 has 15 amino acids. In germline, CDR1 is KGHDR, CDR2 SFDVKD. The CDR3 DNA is TGTGCCACCAGTGGTAAGGGCCAAAGCAATCAGCCCCAGCATTTT. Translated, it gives CATSGKGQSNQPQHF.

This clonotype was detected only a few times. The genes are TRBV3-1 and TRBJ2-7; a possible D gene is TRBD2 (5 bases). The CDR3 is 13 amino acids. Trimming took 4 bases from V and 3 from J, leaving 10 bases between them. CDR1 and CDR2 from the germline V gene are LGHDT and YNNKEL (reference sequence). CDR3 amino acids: CASSRSGNYEQYV. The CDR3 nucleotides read TGTGCCAGCAGCCGATCGGGGAACTACGAGCAGTACGTC.